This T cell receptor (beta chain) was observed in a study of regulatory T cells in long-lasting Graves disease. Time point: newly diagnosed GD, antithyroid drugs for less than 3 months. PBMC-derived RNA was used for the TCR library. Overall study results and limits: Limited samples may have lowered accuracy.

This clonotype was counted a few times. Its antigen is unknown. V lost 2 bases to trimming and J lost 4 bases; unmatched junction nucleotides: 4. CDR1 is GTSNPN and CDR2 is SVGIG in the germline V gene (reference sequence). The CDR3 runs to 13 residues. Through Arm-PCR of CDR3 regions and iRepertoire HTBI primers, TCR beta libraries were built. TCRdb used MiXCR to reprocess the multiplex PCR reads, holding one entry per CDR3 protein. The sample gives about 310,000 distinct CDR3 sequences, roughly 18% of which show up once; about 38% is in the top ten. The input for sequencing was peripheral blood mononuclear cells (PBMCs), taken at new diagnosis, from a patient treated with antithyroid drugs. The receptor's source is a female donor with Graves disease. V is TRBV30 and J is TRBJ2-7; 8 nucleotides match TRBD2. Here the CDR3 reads CAWSTLAEYEQYF. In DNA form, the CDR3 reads TGTGCCTGGAGTACACTAGCGGAATACGAGCAGTACTTC.